This T cell receptor (beta chain) was found in a study of cytomegalovirus exposure and HLA in healthy donors. The PCR made use of 60 Vbeta and 13 Jbeta primers. Libraries were prepared by immunoSEQ multiplex PCR; TCRdb keeps only in-frame clonotypes and omits some of them. Seen here are about 170,000 clones, 60% to 85% observed once, and the top ten hold less than 0.9%. A word on this clone: Its target is unknown.

The germline V gene encodes CDR1 MNHEY and CDR2 SMNVEV (reference sequence). Unmatched junction bases numbered 1, after V lost 8 bases and J lost 1 base. The CDR3 consists of 12 residues. The study's findings and limits: A likely sequencing artifact accounted for one observed cluster of highly shared sequence variants. The authors later found HLA-associated TCR beta chains more clonally expanded than equally common others.

Sequenced: PBMCs. The origin of this receptor is a female donor in good health and CMV-seronegative. V gene TRBV27 combines with J gene TRBJ2-7, with 8 bases aligning to TRBD1. The CDR3 region is CASRDRSYEQYF. The CDR3 coding sequence is TGTGCCAGCCGGGACAGGTCCTACGAGCAGTACTTC.